This TCR beta chain was sequenced in a study of identical twins. This clonotype was counted only a few times. Its antigen is currently unknown. Study outcomes and limitations: The presence of invariant MAIT and iNKT cells could partly confound analyses of zero-insertion sequences. Cord blood beta clonotypes present at high abundance carried fewer insertions; no such pattern appeared in memory repertoires.

Germline assignment: CDR1 SGHVS and CDR2 FQNEAQ. This CDR3 comprises 13 residues. Trimming removed 4 bases from V and 3 bases from J, with 9 bases in between. Each cDNA held unique molecular identifiers, and template switching gave it a universal primer site. TCRdb used MiXCR to reprocess the 5' RACE reads, holding one entry per CDR3 protein. The data hold 250,000 or so distinct CDR3 sequences, with approximately 7.9% observed a single time. The sample was also reused in another study, on yellow fever vaccine responses in identical twins.

The sample comprised CD8+ T cells sorted from blood. The receptor was derived from a woman under 30 in good health. The chain joins TRBV7-8 to TRBJ1-1, with D possibly TRBD1 on 5 matching bases. The CDR3 loop is CASSSAGDTEAFF. Written as DNA, the CDR3 is TGTGCCAGCAGCTCCGCGGGGGACACTGAAGCTTTCTTT. Variable domain in full (rest from reference TRBV7-8 and TRBJ1-1): GAGVSQSPRYKVAKRGQDVALRCDPISGHVSLFWYQQALGQGPEFLTYFQNEAQLDKSGLPSDRFFAERPEGSVSTLKIQRTQQEDSAVYLCASSSAGDTEAFFGQGTRLTVV.